A single sample gave rise to the 12 T cell receptor beta chains below, sequenced in a study of shared clonotypes between healthy human individuals. Sequencing was performed with immunoSEQ multiplex PCR; in TCRdb, only in-frame clones are kept and a portion is missing. The sample consists of some 1,600,000 clones, around 98% of them appearing once. Sequences were obtained from naive CD4+ T cells sorted from blood. Subset meaning: CD45RA+ positively selected. The receptor source for this set is a young man in good health.

The chain has TRBV30 and TRBJ1-5, with D possibly being TRBD1 (5 bases). The CDR3 length is 18 residues. Germline-derived CDR1 and CDR2 are GTSNPN and SVGIG (reference sequence). Trimming left V 0 bases short and J 0 bases short, with 18 bases between. This CDR3 is CAWSVRSRGSPSNQPQHF. CDR3 DNA sequence: TGTGCCTGGAGTGTACGGAGCCGGGGCAGCCCTAGCAATCAGCCCCAGCATTTT.

The CDR3 DNA sequence: TGTGCCAGCAGTTGGGGGGCCTACGAGCAGTACTTC. Its protein product is CASSWGAYEQYF. The chain recombines TRBV6-1 with TRBJ2-7; weak D call: TRBD2 (6 bases). Trimming stripped 5 bases from V and 2 bases from J, with 7 bases between. The CDR3 totals 12 residues. Germline CDR1 MNHNS, CDR2 SASEGT.

In DNA, the CDR3 is TGTGCCAGCAGTGAAGCTGTCGGCCCGATGGGGTTCTTC. This translates into CASSEAVGPMGFF. The J gene is TRBJ2-1, the V gene TRBV6-1; D not certain. V shed 0 bases and J shed 15 bases, with 15 bases lying between them. Germline CDR1 reads MNHNS; CDR2 reads SASEGT. The CDR3 spans 13 residues.

The gene calls are TRBV28 and TRBJ2-7; D is possibly TRBD1 or TRBD2 (5 bases each). Trimming took 2 bases from V and 2 from J, leaving 10 bases between them. The CDR3 has 14 residues. Germline assignment: CDR1 MDHEN and CDR2 SYDVKM. The CDR3 region is CASSLPGPPYEQYF. The CDR3 DNA sequence: TGTGCCAGCAGTTTACCGGGACCGCCCTACGAGCAGTACTTC.

The chain is built from TRBV5-1 and TRBJ2-7; 9 bases line up with TRBD2. V dropped 4 bases and J dropped 6; count of bases not matched to a gene: 5. The CDR3 runs to 13 residues. CDR1 SGHRS and CDR2 YFSETQ come from the germline V gene. CDR3: CASSVKREAEQYF. In DNA form, the CDR3 reads TGCGCCAGCAGCGTCAAGCGGGAGGCCGAGCAGTACTTC.

The chain combines TRBV7-8 with TRBJ2-1; TRBD2 agrees at 7 bases. V shed 5 bases and J 4 bases; nucleotides not matched to a gene: 8. From germline, CDR1 is SGHVS and CDR2 FQNEAQ. This CDR3 contains 15 residues. CDR3 amino acids: CASSERGLGYNEQFF. CDR3 DNA: TGTGCCAGCAGCGAGCGGGGTTTAGGATACAATGAGCAGTTCTTC. Full variable domain (missing parts from reference TRBV7-8 and TRBJ2-1): GAGVSQSPRYKVAKRGQDVALRCDPISGHVSLFWYQQALGQGPEFLTYFQNEAQLDKSGLPSDRFFAERPEGSVSTLKIQRTQQEDSAVYLCASSERGLGYNEQFFGPGTRLTVL.

V usage is TRBV19 and J usage is TRBJ2-2; TRBD2 is a possible D gene (6 bases). This CDR3 spans 16 amino acids. Trimming shortened V by 3 bases and J by 6 bases, and 17 bases separated the two germline ends. CDR1 LNHDA and CDR2 SQIVND come from the germline V gene (reference sequence). CDR3 loop: CASSIMFREKPGELFF. The CDR3 region has the DNA TGTGCCAGTAGTATTATGTTTCGGGAGAAGCCCGGGGAGCTGTTTTTT. Combining the CDR3 with reference TRBV19 and TRBJ2-2 gives the whole variable domain DGGITQSPKYLFRKEGQNVTLSCEQNLNHDAMYWYRQDPGQGLRLIYYSQIVNDFQKGDIAEGYSVSREKKESFPLTVTSAQKNPTAFYLCASSIMFREKPGELFFGEGSRLTVL.

The chain employs TRBV2 and TRBJ2-1; D is unresolved. CDR3 length: 12 residues. Trimming took 7 bases from V and 4 from J, leaving 8 bases between them. Germline CDR1 is SNHLY and CDR2 is FYNNEI. The DNA of the CDR3 is TGTGCCAGCACCGAGAGATACAATGAGCAGTTCTTC. It yields the protein CASTERYNEQFF.

The chain combines TRBV18 with TRBJ2-7, with a weak D call TRBD2 (5 bases). Trimming left V 3 bases short and J 3 bases short, with 18 bases between. The germline V gene has CDR1 KGHSH and CDR2 LQKENI. The CDR3 loop spans 16 amino acids. CDR3 in amino acids: CASSPLPRGSFYEQYF. The CDR3 nucleotides are TGTGCCAGCTCACCTCTCCCCCGGGGATCCTTCTACGAGCAGTACTTC.

The chain is built from TRBV11-2 and TRBJ2-2; D call uncertain. The CDR3 is made up of 15 amino acids. Germline CDR1 and CDR2: SGHAT and FQNNGV. Trimming took 3 bases from V and 5 from J, leaving 13 bases between them. For the CDR3, the DNA is TGTGCCAGCAGCTTTGGTCTTGCTGGGACCGGGGAGCTGTTTTTT. This codes for CASSFGLAGTGELFF.

Points on this clone: The sample carries other DNA sequences with the same CDR3. This chain uses TRBV9 with TRBJ1-1; D remains unclear. Germline-derived CDR1 and CDR2 are SGDLS and YYNGEE. This CDR3 has 13 residues. V was pared by 0 bases and J by 1 base, with 4 bases between. CDR3 in DNA: TGTGCCAGCAGCGTAGAAGAGAACACTGAAGCTTTCTTT. Its translation: CASSVEENTEAFF.

This chain links TRBV9 with TRBJ2-1; 8 bases match TRBD2. CDR1 is SGDLS and CDR2 is YYNGEE in the germline V gene. V gave up 0 bases and J gave up 0 bases; unmatched junction bases: 5. This CDR3 has 17 amino acids. The CDR3 region is CASSVDRSGSSYNEQFF. CDR3 nucleotides: TGTGCCAGCAGCGTAGATCGAAGCGGGAGCTCCTACAATGAGCAGTTCTTC.